The clone carrying this T cell receptor (beta chain) was seen more than once but under ten times. As yet, its antigen is unknown. This sample stems from a study of beta chain features in type 1 diabetes. The CDR3 consists of 12 residues. Trimming left V 4 bases short and J 12 bases short, with 14 bases between. CDR1 and CDR2 from the germline V gene are SGDLS and YYNGEE. Findings of the study overall: VDJ junctions sequenced from type 1 diabetes patients showed fewer insertions and more deletions.

On average, the one heparinised blood draw given by each donor was approximately 100 mL. All of the sorted populations showed purity greater than 95%. Sequenced material consisted of expressed TCRB transcripts (all of the isolated RNA was reverse transcribed). Assay: immunoSEQ multiplex PCR; the TCRdb copy retains only in-frame clones and omits some. Of about 160,000 clones listed, about 9.1% were seen once; the top ten hold around 2.5%. The chain carries TRBV9 and TRBJ2-1; D call uncertain. The sample comprised central memory CD4+ T cells from blood. The origin of this receptor is a woman aged 18-30 years in good health. CDR3 residues: CASSPGESGQFF. The DNA for the CDR3 is TGTGCCAGCAGCCCCGGCGAGTCGGGGCAGTTCTTC. Based on the CDR3 plus reference TRBV9 and TRBJ2-1, the full variable domain is DSGVTQTPKHLITATGQRVTLRCSPRSGDLSVYWYQQSLDQGLQFLIQYYNGEERAKGNILERFSAQQFPDLHSELNLSSLELGDSALYFCASSPGESGQFFGPGTRLTVL.